The clone carrying this TCR beta chain was observed a few times. Its specificity is not known. The data stem from a study of vaccination and CD4 T cells after COVID-19. Turning to the study itself: Spike peptides, overlapping and drawn from SARS-CoV-2, HCoV-NL63, HCoV-OC43 and HCoV-229E, were used to stimulate cells. Broader study findings: The cohort comprised relatively few convalescent patients, and no early post-infection timepoints were analyzed.

Treatment reported: roughly 11-day PBMC culture with coronavirus spike peptide pools or control peptides (ViraFEST assay). CD4+ T lymphocytes from the unexposed donor were collected before the COVID-19 pandemic (2011-2018). The ViraFEST method relied on peptide pools to expand antigen-specific T cells, followed by TCR sequencing. It was with roughly 10 IU/ml IL-2 and around 9.5 ug/ml peptide pools that approximately 2 million PBMCs per well were cultured. At the Johns Hopkins FTIC core, DNA taken from cultured CD4+ T cells was sequenced by way of the Oncomine TCR Beta short-read assay. TCRdb reanalysed the PCR reads using MiXCR and keeps one entry per CDR3 protein. The sample carries 5,000 or so distinct CDR3 sequences, around 26% recorded once. The specimen sequenced was CD4+ T cells from blood, cultured in vitro. This TCR was recovered from a human donor in good health.

Written as DNA, the CDR3 is TGTGCCAGCAGTGAAGCCGCAGGGGACAATTCACCCCTCCACTTT. Amino acids: CASSEAAGDNSPLHF. This sequence joins TRBV6-1 and TRBJ1-6, with D perhaps TRBD1 (6 bases). V lost 0 bases and J lost 7, with 10 bases in between. Germline loops: CDR1 MNHNS, CDR2 SASEGT. CDR3 length equals 15 residues.